This passage covers 31 T cell receptor beta chains from one sample sequenced in a study of T cell changes during pregnancy in multiple sclerosis. TCRdb's table, derived via immunoSEQ multiplex PCR, lists solely in-frame clones and lacks some. Found here are more than 65,000 clones, under 95% of them singletons; the top ten hold approximately 0.41%. Sequencing used CD4+ T cells from peripheral blood mononuclear cells, obtained before pregnancy. The source is a female donor with multiple sclerosis, enrolled in a pregnancy study.

This chain uses TRBV7-2 with TRBJ2-5, with D tentatively TRBD2 (5 bases). Germline V gene lookup returns CDR1 SGHTA and CDR2 FQGNSA. V lost 5 bases and J 4 bases, leaving 17 bases between the germline ends. This CDR3 is 15 amino acids long. The CDR3 DNA is TGTGCCAGCAGCGGCGCCGGGATTACGGGAGAGACCCAGTACTTC. Amino acids: CASSGAGITGETQYF.

This chain uses TRBV11-2 with TRBJ2-7; possibly TRBD2 for D (6 bases). The V end lost 1 base, the J end lost 2 bases, and 9 bases lay between the germline ends. The germline gives CDR1 SGHAT, CDR2 FQNNGV. The CDR3 spans 14 residues. The CDR3 nucleotides read TGTGCCAGCAGCTTAGGGGACTTCACCTACGAGCAGTACTTC. Its protein is CASSLGDFTYEQYF. The full variable domain, with the rest looked up from reference TRBV11-2 and TRBJ2-7, is EAGVAQSPRYKIIEKRQSVAFWCNPISGHATLYWYQQILGQGPKLLIQFQNNGVVDDSQLPKDRFSAERLKGVDSTLKIQPAKLEDSAVYLCASSLGDFTYEQYFGPGTRLTVT.

V gene TRBV6-1 combines with J gene TRBJ1-5; D remains ambiguous. V was clipped by 8 bases and J by 4 bases, with 18 bases between them. Germline assignment: CDR1 MNHNS and CDR2 SASEGT. The CDR3 runs 15 residues. The CDR3, as DNA: TGTGCCAGCGGAGTTTACCGGTCACCTAATCAGCCCCAGCATTTT. Translated, it gives CASGVYRSPNQPQHF.

The V and J genes are TRBV29-1 and TRBJ2-1, with TRBD2 identical over 10 bases. The CDR3 has 13 amino acids. The V gene's germline CDR1 is SQVTM and CDR2 ANQGSEA. In DNA form, the CDR3 reads TGCGTCGCGGAACTAGCGGGAAGGAATGAGCAGTTCTTC. It encodes CVAELAGRNEQFF.

The V gene is TRBV5-1, the J gene TRBJ1-2; maybe TRBD1 (6 bases). The CDR3 loop spans 13 amino acids. V dropped 3 bases and J dropped 6 bases, with 12 bases sitting between them. Germline V gene data show CDR1 as SGHRS and CDR2 as YFSETQ. The CDR3 DNA follows: TGCGCCAGCAGCTCTACAGGGTTGGATGGCTACACCTTC. As protein: CASSSTGLDGYTF. Complete variable domain (other parts from reference TRBV5-1 and TRBJ1-2): KAGVTQTPRYLIKTRGQQVTLSCSPISGHRSVSWYQQTPGQGLQFLFEYFSETQRNKGNFPGRFSGRQFSNSRSEMNVSTLELGDSALYLCASSSTGLDGYTFGSGTRLTVV.

The chain links TRBV5-4 to TRBJ2-3; TRBD2 matches 9 bases. Germline assignment: CDR1 SGHNT and CDR2 YYREEE (reference sequence). The CDR3 totals 14 residues. After removal of 6 bases from V and 2 bases from J, the junction contained 4 bases not matched to a gene. This CDR3 is CASNRLADTDTQYF. CDR3 DNA: TGTGCCAGCAACAGACTAGCGGACACAGATACGCAGTATTTT.

The chain carries TRBV7-9 and TRBJ1-5; D may be TRBD1 (5 bases). V was shortened by 4 bases and J by 0 bases, with 7 bases between the two germline ends. The CDR3 runs 14 residues. Germline CDR1 SEHNR, CDR2 FQNEAQ (reference sequence). The CDR3 protein is CASSSDSSNQPQHF. CDR3 bases: TGTGCCAGCAGCTCCGACAGTAGCAATCAGCCCCAGCATTTT.

The chain employs TRBV19 and TRBJ1-6, with D perhaps matching TRBD1 (5 bases). The V end lost 6 bases, the J end lost 7 bases, and 13 bases lay between the germline ends. This CDR3 is 14 amino acids long. CDR1 is LNHDA and CDR2 is SQIVND in the germline V gene (reference sequence). CDR3 residues: CASRTDRENSPLHF. CDR3 in DNA: TGTGCCAGTAGGACCGACAGAGAGAATTCACCCCTCCACTTT.

This chain uses TRBV23-1 with TRBJ2-3; D not resolved. TRBV23-1 is an ORF, with its function uncertain. The V gene lost 4 bases and the J gene lost 2 bases, with 22 bases spanning the gap. The CDR3 spans 18 residues. DNA of the CDR3: TGCGCCAGCAGTCCAAAACCACTGGGCCCCTACGACACAGATACGCAGTATTTT. Translated, it gives CASSPKPLGPYDTDTQYF.

The J gene is TRBJ2-1, the V gene TRBV5-1, with 7 bases fitting TRBD1. The V gene's germline CDR1 is SGHRS and CDR2 YFSETQ. Trimming took 0 bases from V and 4 from J; bases not matched to a gene: 4. There are 15 residues in the CDR3. The CDR3 DNA is TGCGCCAGCAGCTTGGAAGGGGGCAGATACAATGAGCAGTTCTTC. Translation: CASSLEGGRYNEQFF.

The CDR3 spells CASTRTGGNEQFF. CDR3 nucleotides: TGTGCCAGCACTCGGACAGGGGGCAATGAGCAGTTCTTC. The chain combines TRBV6-1 with TRBJ2-1; TRBD1 matches 10 bases. With V trimmed by 7 bases and J by 6 bases, 3 bases remained unmatched. The germline CDR1 and CDR2 sequences are MNHNS and SASEGT. CDR3 length equals 13 residues.

The chain recombines TRBV7-9 with TRBJ1-2; 7 bases are a match to TRBD1. V lost 9 bases, J lost 4 bases, and 14 bases stayed unmatched. Germline assignment: CDR1 SEHNR and CDR2 FQNEAQ (reference sequence). CDR3 length equals 15 residues. The CDR3 is CASHTPGQWGYGYTF. Here the CDR3 DNA reads TGTGCCAGTCACACACCGGGACAGTGGGGCTATGGCTACACCTTC.

The J gene is TRBJ2-6, the V gene TRBV15; 7 bases align to TRBD2. Germline lookup yields CDR1 LNHNV and CDR2 YYDKDF (reference sequence). The CDR3 extends over 17 amino acids. The ends lost 5 bases at V and 1 base at J; junction bases unmatched: 8. Written as DNA, the CDR3 is TGTGCCACCAGCGGGGGGGTGAGACCTTCTGGGGCCAACGTCCTGACTTTC. Translating it yields CATSGGVRPSGANVLTF.

CDR3 protein: CASSVTGISPLHF. DNA for the CDR3: TGTGCCAGCAGCGTAACAGGGATTTCACCCCTCCACTTT. This rearrangement joins TRBV9 to TRBJ1-6, with TRBD1 as a possible D gene (6 bases). Germline V gives CDR1 SGDLS, CDR2 YYNGEE. V lost 1 base and J lost 9, with 8 bases in between. CDR3 size: 13 residues.

The chain recombines TRBV5-1 with TRBJ2-3; maybe TRBD1 (6 bases). V was pared by 4 bases and J by 4 bases, with 19 bases between. Germline CDR1 reads SGHRS; CDR2 reads YFSETQ. The CDR3 has 16 residues. The CDR3 nucleotides read TGCGCCAGCAGCCACCGGTCGGGACCAGGGGCAGATACGCAGTATTTT. Translated, it gives CASSHRSGPGADTQYF.

Written as DNA, the CDR3 is TGCGCCAGCAGCCCCTATGAACAGGGGCGGCTCGGGGAGCTGTTTTTT. Protein: CASSPYEQGRLGELFF. The chain employs TRBV10-2 and TRBJ2-2, with 7 bases aligning to TRBD1. J gave up 7 bases and V 6 bases, and 14 bases lay outside the gene matches. CDR1 is WSHSY and CDR2 is SAAADI in the germline V gene. CDR3 length: 16 amino acids.

The chain employs TRBV5-1 and TRBJ1-6, with a weak D call TRBD1 (6 bases). CDR3 size: 15 residues. Trimming took off 2 bases at V and 8 bases at J, with 14 bases between the two ends. Germline CDR1 reads SGHRS; CDR2 reads YFSETQ. The CDR3 is CASSLQGLGDSPLHF. CDR3 in DNA: TGCGCCAGCAGCTTACAGGGCTTAGGGGATTCACCCCTCCACTTT.

The chain has TRBV6-1 and TRBJ1-4; perhaps TRBD1 as D (5 bases). The CDR3 is 14 residues long. Germline V gene data show CDR1 as MNHNS and CDR2 as SASEGT. V was trimmed by 4 bases and J by 5 bases, leaving 11 bases between them. CDR3 sequence: CASSVEGRNEKLFF. CDR3 DNA sequence: TGTGCCAGCAGTGTGGAGGGGCGAAATGAAAAACTGTTTTTT.

V gene TRBV25-1 combines with J gene TRBJ2-5; D is possibly TRBD1 (5 bases). The J call may be mistaken, given a closer DNA end match to TRBJ2-7. The CDR3 is 13 residues long. CDR1 and CDR2 (germline): MGHDK, SYGVNS. CDR3 sequence (DNA): TGTGCCAGCAGTGAATGGGGCCTCAACGAGCAGTACTTC. This encodes CASSEWGLNEQYF.

The rearrangement links TRBV2 to TRBJ2-3, with 7 nucleotides matching TRBD1. J lost 2 bases, V lost 4 bases, and 6 bases had no gene match. Germline CDR1 is SNHLY and CDR2 is FYNNEI. The CDR3 is 15 amino acids. The DNA of the CDR3 is TGTGCCAGCAGTGCCTCGGGACAGTACACAGATACGCAGTATTTT. Translating it yields CASSASGQYTDTQYF.

The chain is built from TRBV5-7 and TRBJ1-4; possible D gene TRBD1, 6 bases. TRBV5-7 is sorted into the ORF group, with uncertain function. This CDR3 contains 17 residues. V was cut by 1 base and J by 8 bases, with 21 bases left in between. CDR3 protein: CASSLLRQGTSREKLFF. CDR3 DNA: TGTGCCAGCAGCTTGCTACGTCAGGGGACGAGTCGAGAAAAACTGTTTTTT.

The chain uses TRBV5-1 and TRBJ2-3, with 9 bases lining up with TRBD2. The trim removed 2 bases at V and 4 bases at J, leaving 5 bases unmatched. The CDR3 totals 15 residues. Germline V CDR1 and CDR2: SGHRS, YFSETQ. The DNA for the CDR3 is TGCGCCAGCAGCTTCGTCGCGGGAGGGGCAGATACGCAGTATTTT. It codes for CASSFVAGGADTQYF.

V gene TRBV28 combines with J gene TRBJ2-2; a weak D match, TRBD1 (5 bases). Deletions cut 5 bases from V and 4 bases from J, with 14 bases between. The CDR3 covers 15 residues. Germline values: CDR1 MDHEN, CDR2 SYDVKM. In DNA, the CDR3 is TGTGCCAGCAGTCCGGTGGGGCGCAGCACCGGGGAGCTGTTTTTT. As protein: CASSPVGRSTGELFF.

The chain links TRBV5-1 to TRBJ1-1, with TRBD1 as a possible D gene (5 bases). CDR1 is SGHRS and CDR2 is YFSETQ in the germline V gene. V lost 4 bases, J lost 6 bases, and 16 bases lay in between. This CDR3 comprises 14 residues. The CDR3 sequence: CASSVTVGGPEAFF. The DNA for the CDR3 is TGCGCCAGCAGCGTGACAGTTGGTGGCCCTGAAGCTTTCTTT.

The chain recombines TRBV7-9 with TRBJ2-3; D is unresolved. In germline, CDR1 is SEHNR, CDR2 FQNEAQ (reference sequence). The CDR3 sequence is 15 residues long. V was pared by 1 base and J by 1 base, with 9 bases between. CDR3 sequence (DNA): TGTGCCAGCAGCTTAGTGTCAGGCCGCACAGATACGCAGTATTTT. It codes for CASSLVSGRTDTQYF.

V is TRBV19 and J is TRBJ2-7, with 7 bases aligning to TRBD1. The CDR3 contains 13 residues. The germline CDR1 and CDR2 sequences are LNHDA and SQIVND (reference sequence). After removal of 5 bases from V and 6 bases from J, the junction contained 7 bases not matched to a gene. The CDR3 nucleotides read TGTGCCAGTAGTCACTTGACAGGGTCCGAGCAGTACTTC. Amino acid sequence: CASSHLTGSEQYF.

The chain joins TRBV4-2 to TRBJ2-7, with D maybe TRBD1 (7 bases). Trimming took off 1 base at V and 3 bases at J, with 16 bases between the two ends. The CDR3 is made up of 16 amino acids. Germline CDR1 is LGHNA and CDR2 is YNFKEQ. For the CDR3, the DNA is TGTGCCAGCAGCCAAGCGAGTCGTCAGGGGGGCTACGAGCAGTACTTC. It translates to CASSQASRQGGYEQYF.

V usage is TRBV2 and J usage is TRBJ1-4; 9 nucleotides match TRBD1. Germline-derived CDR1 and CDR2 are SNHLY and FYNNEI. The CDR3 sequence is 15 residues long. V gave up 6 bases and J gave up 3 bases; unmatched junction bases: 5. CDR3: CASRRTGAPNEKLFF. DNA of the CDR3: TGTGCCAGCAGACGGACAGGGGCACCTAATGAAAAACTGTTTTTT. Filled out from reference TRBV2 and TRBJ1-4, the complete variable domain reads EPEVTQTPSHQVTQMGQEVILRCVPISNHLYFYWYRQILGQKVEFLVSFYNNEISEKSEIFDDQFSVERPDGSNFTLKIRSTKLEDSAMYFCASRRTGAPNEKLFFGSGTQLSVL.

This chain uses TRBV7-2 with TRBJ1-1; no clear D gene. Germline CDR1 reads SGHTA; CDR2 reads FQGNSA. Between the trimmed V and J ends, which lost 5 bases and 5 bases, there was a span of 12 bases. CDR3 size: 13 residues. This chain's CDR3 is CASSPKGRTEAFF. The DNA of the CDR3 is TGTGCCAGCAGCCCAAAAGGCAGGACTGAAGCTTTCTTT.

The chain employs TRBV4-2 and TRBJ2-5; 13 positions agree with TRBD2. The CDR3 has 18 amino acids. Germline CDR1 is LGHNA and CDR2 is YNFKEQ. V gave up 0 bases and J gave up 3 bases; unmatched junction bases: 7. The CDR3 is CASSQDRRLAGGEETQYF. DNA of the CDR3: TGTGCCAGCAGCCAAGATAGGCGACTAGCGGGAGGTGAAGAGACCCAGTACTTC.

This rearrangement joins TRBV7-9 to TRBJ1-3; D ambiguous. The length of the CDR3 is 14 residues. In germline, CDR1 is SEHNR, CDR2 FQNEAQ (reference sequence). Between the trimmed V and J ends, which lost 5 bases and 4 bases, there was a span of 12 bases. CDR3 residues: CASSPPAWGNTIYF. The CDR3 DNA reads TGTGCCAGCAGCCCTCCCGCGTGGGGAAACACCATATATTTT.